The 5 T cell receptor beta chains below come from one sample, sequenced in a study of vaccination effects on CD4 cells after COVID-19. Antigens for these TCRs are unknown. The culture ran for around ten days before CD4+ T cells were isolated. Assay used: immunoSEQ multiplex PCR; TCRdb lists only in-frame clones, some missing. The sample contains 40,000 or so clones, 82% of which appear only once. Material: CD4+ T cells from PBMCs cultured without peptide, obtained before COVID-19 vaccination. All receptors derive from a human donor who received a COVID-19 vaccine.

The gene calls are TRBV24-1 and TRBJ2-1; D gene unclear. Germline V CDR1 and CDR2: KGHDR, SFDVKD. The ends were cut back, 5 bases at V and 2 bases at J, with 15 bases in the middle. The CDR3 has 16 amino acids. The CDR3 loop reads CATSAPGDWAYNEQFF. The CDR3 DNA is TGTGCCACCAGTGCCCCGGGCGACTGGGCCTACAATGAGCAGTTCTTC.

The rearrangement links TRBV21-1 to TRBJ2-3. TRBV21-1 is annotated as a pseudogene. This CDR3 spans 19 amino acids. The CDR3 DNA is TGTGCCAGCAGCAAAAAGTGGCTGGGTCGCGTTTTCTTCACAGATACGCAGTATTTT. Translation gives CASSKKWLGRVFFTDTQYF.

The chain is built from TRBV5-4 and TRBJ2-3; 7 nucleotides agree with TRBD2. V dropped 7 bases and J dropped 1; count of bases not matched to a gene: 3. The germline gives CDR1 SGHNT, CDR2 YYREEE (reference sequence). This CDR3 contains 13 residues. The CDR3 region has the DNA TGTGCCAGCGGCCGGGGGGGCACAGATACGCAGTATTTT. Translation: CASGRGGTDTQYF.

This clone was picked up one time. CDR3 sequence: CAWGSWGSGNTIYF. The DNA for the CDR3 is TGTGCCTGGGGCTCGTGGGGCTCTGGAAACACCATATATTTT. V is TRBV30 and J is TRBJ1-3; D is unresolved. V shed 5 bases and J shed 0 bases, with 11 bases lying between them. Per germline, CDR1 GTSNPN and CDR2 SVGIG (reference sequence). The CDR3 covers 14 residues.

V gene TRBV12-3 or TRBV12-4 combines with J gene TRBJ1-6; no clear D. Trimming stripped 4 bases from V and 7 bases from J, with 5 bases between. This CDR3 is 12 amino acids long. This CDR3 reads CASSSVNSPLHF. The CDR3 region has the DNA TGTGCCAGCAGTTCAGTGAATTCACCCCTCCACTTT.